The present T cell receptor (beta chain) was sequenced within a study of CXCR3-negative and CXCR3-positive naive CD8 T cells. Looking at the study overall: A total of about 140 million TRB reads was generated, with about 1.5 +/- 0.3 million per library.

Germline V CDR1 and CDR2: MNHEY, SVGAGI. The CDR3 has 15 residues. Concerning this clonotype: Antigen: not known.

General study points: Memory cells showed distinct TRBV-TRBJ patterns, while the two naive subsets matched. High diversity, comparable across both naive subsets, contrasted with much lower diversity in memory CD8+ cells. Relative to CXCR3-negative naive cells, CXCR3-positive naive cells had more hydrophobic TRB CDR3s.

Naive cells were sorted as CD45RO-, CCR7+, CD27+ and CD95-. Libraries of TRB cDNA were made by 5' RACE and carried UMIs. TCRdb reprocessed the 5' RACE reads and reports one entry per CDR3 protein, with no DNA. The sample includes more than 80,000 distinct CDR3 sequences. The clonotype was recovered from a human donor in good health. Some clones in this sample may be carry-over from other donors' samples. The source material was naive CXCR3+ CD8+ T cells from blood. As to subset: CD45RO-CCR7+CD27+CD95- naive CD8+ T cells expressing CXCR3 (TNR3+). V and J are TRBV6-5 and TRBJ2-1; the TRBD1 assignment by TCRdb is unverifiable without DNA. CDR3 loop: CASSDRGDSYNEQFF.